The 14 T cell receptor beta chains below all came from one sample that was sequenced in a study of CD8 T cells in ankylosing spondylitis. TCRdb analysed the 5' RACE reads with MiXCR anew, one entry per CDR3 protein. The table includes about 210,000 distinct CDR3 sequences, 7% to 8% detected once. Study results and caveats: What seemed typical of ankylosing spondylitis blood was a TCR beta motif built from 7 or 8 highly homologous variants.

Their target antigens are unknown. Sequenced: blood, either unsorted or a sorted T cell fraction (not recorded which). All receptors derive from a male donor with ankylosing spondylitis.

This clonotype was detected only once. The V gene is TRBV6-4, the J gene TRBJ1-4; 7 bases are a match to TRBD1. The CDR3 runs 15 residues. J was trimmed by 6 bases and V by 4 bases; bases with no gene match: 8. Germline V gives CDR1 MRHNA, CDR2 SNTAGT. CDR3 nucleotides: TGTGCCAGCAGTGCCTCGACAGGGCTGTATGAAAAACTGTTTTTT. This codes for CASSASTGLYEKLFF.

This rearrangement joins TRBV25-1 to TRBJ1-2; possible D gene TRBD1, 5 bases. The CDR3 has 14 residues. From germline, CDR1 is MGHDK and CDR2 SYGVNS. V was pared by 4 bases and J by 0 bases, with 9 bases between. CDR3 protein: CASSAQGANYGYTF. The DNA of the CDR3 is TGTGCCAGCAGTGCGCAGGGAGCTAACTATGGCTACACCTTC.

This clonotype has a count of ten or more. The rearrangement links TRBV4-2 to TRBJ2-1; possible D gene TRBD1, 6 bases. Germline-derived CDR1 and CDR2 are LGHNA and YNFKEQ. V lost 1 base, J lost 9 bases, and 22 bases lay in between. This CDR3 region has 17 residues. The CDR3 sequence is CASSQAPTGKGTVEQFF. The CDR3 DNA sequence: TGTGCCAGCAGCCAAGCTCCAACAGGGAAGGGGACGGTTGAGCAGTTCTTC.

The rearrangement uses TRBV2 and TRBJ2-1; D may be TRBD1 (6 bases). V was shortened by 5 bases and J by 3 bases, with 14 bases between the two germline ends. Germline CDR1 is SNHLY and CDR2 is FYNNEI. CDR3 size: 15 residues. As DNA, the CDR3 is TGTGCCAGCAGTTCCCGACAGGCTTACTACAATGAGCAGTTCTTC. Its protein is CASSSRQAYYNEQFF.

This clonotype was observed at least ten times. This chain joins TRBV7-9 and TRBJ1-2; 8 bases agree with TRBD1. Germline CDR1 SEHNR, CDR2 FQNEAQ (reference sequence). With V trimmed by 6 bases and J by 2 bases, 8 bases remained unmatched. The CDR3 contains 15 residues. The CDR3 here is CASSLGQGINYGYTF. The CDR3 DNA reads TGTGCCAGCAGTCTCGGACAGGGCATCAACTATGGCTACACCTTC.

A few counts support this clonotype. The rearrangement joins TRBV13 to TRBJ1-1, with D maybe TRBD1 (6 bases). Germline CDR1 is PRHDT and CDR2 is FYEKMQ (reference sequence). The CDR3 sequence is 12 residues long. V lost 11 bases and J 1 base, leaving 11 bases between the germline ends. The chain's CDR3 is CAGGAGNTEAFF. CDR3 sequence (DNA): TGTGCCGGGGGGGCAGGGAACACTGAAGCTTTCTTT.

Written as DNA, the CDR3 is TGTGCCAGCAGCTTCCTAGACAGATCTGATGGCTACACCTTC. Translating it yields CASSFLDRSDGYTF. The chain couples TRBV11-2 to TRBJ1-2; D is perhaps TRBD1 (5 bases). V lost 3 bases and J lost 6, with 14 bases in between. CDR3 size: 14 residues. Germline V gives CDR1 SGHAT, CDR2 FQNNGV.

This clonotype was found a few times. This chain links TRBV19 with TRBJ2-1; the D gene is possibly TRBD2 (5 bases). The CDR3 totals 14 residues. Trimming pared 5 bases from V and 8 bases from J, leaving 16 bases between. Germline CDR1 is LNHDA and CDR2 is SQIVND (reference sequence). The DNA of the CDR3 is TGTGCCAGTAGTTTGGGTCTAGCCTTGTATGAGCAGTTCTTC. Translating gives CASSLGLALYEQFF. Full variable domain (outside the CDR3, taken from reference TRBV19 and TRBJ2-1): DGGITQSPKYLFRKEGQNVTLSCEQNLNHDAMYWYRQDPGQGLRLIYYSQIVNDFQKGDIAEGYSVSREKKESFPLTVTSAQKNPTAFYLCASSLGLALYEQFFGPGTRLTVL.

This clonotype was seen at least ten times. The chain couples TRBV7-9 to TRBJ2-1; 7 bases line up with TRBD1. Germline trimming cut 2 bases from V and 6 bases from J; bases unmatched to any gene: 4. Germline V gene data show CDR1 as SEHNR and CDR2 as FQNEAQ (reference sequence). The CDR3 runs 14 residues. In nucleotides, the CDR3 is TGTGCCAGCAGCTTACTCGACAGGGTCAATGAGCAGTTCTTC. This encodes CASSLLDRVNEQFF.

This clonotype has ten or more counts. CDR3 sequence: CASTSPPRGFDEQFF. CDR3 DNA sequence: TGTGCCAGCACCTCGCCCCCGAGGGGGTTCGATGAGCAGTTCTTC. The V call is TRBV28, the J call TRBJ2-1; possible D gene TRBD1, 6 bases. CDR3 length: 15 amino acids. The germline V gene has CDR1 MDHEN and CDR2 SYDVKM. V shed 7 bases and J shed 8 bases, with 21 bases lying between them.

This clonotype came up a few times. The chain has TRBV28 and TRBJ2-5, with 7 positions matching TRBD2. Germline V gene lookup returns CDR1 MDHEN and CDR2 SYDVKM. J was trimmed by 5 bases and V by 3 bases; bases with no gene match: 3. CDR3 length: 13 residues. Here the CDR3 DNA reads TGTGCCAGCAGTTTGGTGGGAGGGGAGACCCAGTACTTC. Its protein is CASSLVGGETQYF.

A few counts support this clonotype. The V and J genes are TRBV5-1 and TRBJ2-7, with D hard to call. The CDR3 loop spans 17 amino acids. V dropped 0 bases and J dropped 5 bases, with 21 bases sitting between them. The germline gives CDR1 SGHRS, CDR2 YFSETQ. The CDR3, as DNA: TGCGCCAGCAGCTTGGCCAGTAGTCTGGGTGGATGGCACGAGCAGTACTTC. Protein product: CASSLASSLGGWHEQYF.

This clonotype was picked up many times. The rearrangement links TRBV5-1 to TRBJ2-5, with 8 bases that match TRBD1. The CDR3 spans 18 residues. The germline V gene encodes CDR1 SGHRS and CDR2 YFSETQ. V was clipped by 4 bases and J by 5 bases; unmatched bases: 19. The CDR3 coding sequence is TGCGCCAGCAGCATGAATGACCGGGACAGGTTTGTGGGGGAGACCCAGTACTTC. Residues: CASSMNDRDRFVGETQYF.

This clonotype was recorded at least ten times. CDR3 bases: TGTGCCAGCAGCTTAGTCCTAGCGGGGGATACCGGGGAGCTGTTTTTT. Protein sequence: CASSLVLAGDTGELFF. This rearrangement joins TRBV27 to TRBJ2-2, with TRBD2 matching 10 bases. The CDR3 covers 16 residues. V was pared by 6 bases and J by 5 bases, with 9 bases of the junction left unmatched. CDR1 and CDR2 (germline): MNHEY, SMNVEV (reference sequence).